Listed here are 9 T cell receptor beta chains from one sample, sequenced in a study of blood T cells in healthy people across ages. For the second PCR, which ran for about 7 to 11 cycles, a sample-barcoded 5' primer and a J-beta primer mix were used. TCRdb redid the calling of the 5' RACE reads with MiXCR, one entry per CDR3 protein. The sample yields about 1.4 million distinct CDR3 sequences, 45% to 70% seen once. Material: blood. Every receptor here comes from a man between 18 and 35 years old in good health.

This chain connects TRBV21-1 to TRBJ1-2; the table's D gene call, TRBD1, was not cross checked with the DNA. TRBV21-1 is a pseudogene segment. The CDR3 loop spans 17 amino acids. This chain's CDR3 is CASTGLQGSRINYGYTF. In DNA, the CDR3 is TGTGCCAGCACCGGATTACAGGGTTCCAGAATTAACTATGGCTACACCTTC.

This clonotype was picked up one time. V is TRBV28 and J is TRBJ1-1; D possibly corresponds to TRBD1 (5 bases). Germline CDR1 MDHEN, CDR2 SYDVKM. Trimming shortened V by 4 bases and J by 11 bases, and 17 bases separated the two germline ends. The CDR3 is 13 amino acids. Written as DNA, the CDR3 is TGTGCCAGCAGTTCCAACCTCCCCGAGGGGGCTTTCTTT. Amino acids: CASSSNLPEGAFF.

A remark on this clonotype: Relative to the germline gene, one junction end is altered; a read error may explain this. As DNA, the CDR3 is TGTGCCATCAGCTCCTCGAGAGATCAGCCCCAGCATTTT. This codes for CAISSSRDQPQHF. The V call is TRBV7-9, the J call TRBJ1-5; no clear D. The CDR3 spans 13 residues. Germline CDR1 and CDR2: SEHNR and FQNEAQ (reference sequence).

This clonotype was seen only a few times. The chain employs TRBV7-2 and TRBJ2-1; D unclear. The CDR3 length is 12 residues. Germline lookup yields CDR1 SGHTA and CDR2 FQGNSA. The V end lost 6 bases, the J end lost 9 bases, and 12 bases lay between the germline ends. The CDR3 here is CASRRDLGEQFF. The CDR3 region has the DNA TGTGCCAGCAGGCGCGACTTGGGTGAGCAGTTCTTC.

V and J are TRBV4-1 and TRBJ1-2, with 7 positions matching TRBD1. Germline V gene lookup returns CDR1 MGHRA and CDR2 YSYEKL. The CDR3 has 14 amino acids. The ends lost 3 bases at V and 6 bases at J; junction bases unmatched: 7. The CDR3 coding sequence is TGCGCCAGCAGCCAGACAGGGATGACGGATGGCTACACCTTC. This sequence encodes CASSQTGMTDGYTF.

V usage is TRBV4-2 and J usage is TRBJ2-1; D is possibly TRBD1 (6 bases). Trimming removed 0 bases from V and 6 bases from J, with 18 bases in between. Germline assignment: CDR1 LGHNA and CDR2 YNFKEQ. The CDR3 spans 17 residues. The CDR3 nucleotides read TGTGCCAGCAGCCAAGATCCTCCAGGGGCCGAAGGCAATGAGCAGTTCTTC. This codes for CASSQDPPGAEGNEQFF.

Here the CDR3 reads CASSYRTGTSYYEQYF. The CDR3 DNA sequence: TGTGCCAGCAGTTACCGGACCGGGACTTCCTATTACGAGCAGTACTTC. The chain uses TRBV6-5 and TRBJ2-5; D possibly corresponds to TRBD2 (6 bases). The end of the DNA is better explained by TRBJ2-7, so the J call may be wrong. Germline V gene data show CDR1 as MNHEY and CDR2 as SVGAGI. The CDR3 runs to 16 residues.

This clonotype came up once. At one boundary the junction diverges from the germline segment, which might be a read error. The CDR3: CASSQPPVYGQYF. The CDR3 nucleotides read TGTGCCAGCAGCCAACCACCGGTGTACGGGCAGTACTTC. The V call is TRBV4-2, the J call TRBJ2-7; D gene unclear. CDR3 length equals 13 residues. Germline CDR1 reads LGHNA; CDR2 reads YNFKEQ.

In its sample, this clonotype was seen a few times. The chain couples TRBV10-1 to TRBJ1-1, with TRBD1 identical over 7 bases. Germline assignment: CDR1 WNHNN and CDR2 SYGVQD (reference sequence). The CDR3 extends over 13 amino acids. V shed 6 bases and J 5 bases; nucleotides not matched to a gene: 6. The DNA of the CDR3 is TGCGCCAGCAGAGCAGGGGGGGAGACTGAAGCTTTCTTT. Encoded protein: CASRAGGETEAFF.